This is a list of T cell receptor beta chains from one sample in a study of blood T cell repertoires in COVID-19. Assay used: immunoSEQ multiplex PCR; TCRdb lists only in-frame clones, some missing. Among about 41,000 clones listed, 87% were seen once. The sample comprised peripheral blood. Receptors were obtained from a man in his 60s with acute or convalescent COVID-19. Each CDR3 is given with its conserved first and last residue. D genes are given only for firm matches. Clone size, where shown, is once, few, many, or a class for clones that have expanded.

CDR3nt	CDR3aa	v_gene	j_gene	d_gene	abundance
TGTGCCAGCAGCCAAGAACGTCAGGGCTGGTCACCCCTCCACTTT	CASSQERQGWSPLHF	TRBV3-1/TRBV3-2	TRBJ1-6	NA	NA
TGTGCCAGCAGCCCCCGGACTAGCGGGGCGTACAATGAGCAGTTCTTC	CASSPRTSGAYNEQFF	TRBV9	TRBJ2-1	TRBD2	NA
TGTGCCAGCAGCTCTTCACAGGGGGAGGCTTGGGTAGAACAGTTCTTC	CASSSSQGEAWVEQFF	TRBV7-6	TRBJ2-1	TRBD1	NA
TGTGCCAGCAGCGGACCCGTAGCGGGGGGTCTCACCGGGGAGCTGTTTTTT	CASSGPVAGGLTGELFF	TRBV11-2	TRBJ2-2	TRBD2	once
TGTGCCAGCAGTTTGGGGCCCGCCAGACAGCCCCAGCATTTT	CASSLGPARQPQHF	TRBV27	TRBJ1-5	NA	NA
TGTGCCAGTAGTTACAGGGTTGTTCAGCCCCAGCATTTT	CASSYRVVQPQHF	TRBV19	TRBJ1-5	NA	NA
TGTGCCAGCAGTGAATGGCAGGGGGCTAATCAGCCCCAGCATTTT	CASSEWQGANQPQHF	TRBV2	TRBJ1-5	TRBD1	NA
TGTGCCAGTCACCCGCTCACAGGGGGCGGACGCACCGGGGAGCTGTTTTTT	CASHPLTGGGRTGELFF	TRBV9	TRBJ2-2	TRBD1	once
TGTGCCAGCAGCGCTCAGGGGGCCAACTATGGCTACACCTTC	CASSAQGANYGYTF	TRBV9	TRBJ1-2	TRBD1	NA
TGTGCCAGCAGCGTAAGGAGCGGGGGGGGTCAAGAGACCCAGTACTTC	CASSVRSGGGQETQYF	TRBV9	TRBJ2-5	TRBD2	NA
TGTGCCAGCAGCTTGTATAACAGGGGACCTAACTACAATGAGCAGTTCTTC	CASSLYNRGPNYNEQFF	TRBV11-2	TRBJ2-1	TRBD1	once
TGTGCCTGGAGTCGTCCGGGGGAGCTGTTTTTT	CAWSRPGELFF	TRBV30	TRBJ2-2	NA	NA
TGCAGTGCTCGGGGGGCGGGGGAGCAGTACTTC	CSARGAGEQYF	TRBV20-1	TRBJ2-7	NA	NA
TGTGCCAGCAGCCTACAGATAACTAATGAAAAACTGTTTTTT	CASSLQITNEKLFF	TRBV7-8	TRBJ1-4	NA	NA
TGTGCCAGCAGCTTAGTTTCAGGGAATTTTAACAATGAGCAGTTCTTC	CASSLVSGNFNNEQFF	TRBV7-2	TRBJ2-1	NA	NA
TGCGCCAGCAGCCAAGATCAGGGGCAGGGCTACACCTTC	CASSQDQGQGYTF	TRBV4-3	TRBJ1-2	NA	NA
TGTGCCAGCAGTTTGAACAGTGTCTATGGCTACACCTTC	CASSLNSVYGYTF	TRBV12-3/TRBV12-4	TRBJ1-2	NA	NA
TGTGCCACCAGCAGAGATCAAAGGAGCGCTGAAGCTTTCTTT	CATSRDQRSAEAFF	TRBV15	TRBJ1-1	NA	NA
TGTGCCAGCAGCTTAATAGCGGGGGGGACAGATACGCAGTATTTT	CASSLIAGGTDTQYF	TRBV5-6	TRBJ2-3	TRBD2	once
TGTGCCAGCAGCTTAGGGGGGACACCGGGACGCTATGGCTACACCTTC	CASSLGGTPGRYGYTF	TRBV7-6	TRBJ1-2	NA	NA
TGCAGCGTTGAAGATAGGCAAGCGGGGCACGCAGATACGCAGTATTTT	CSVEDRQAGHADTQYF	TRBV29-1	TRBJ2-3	TRBD2	NA
TGTGCCAGCAGTTACCGGGAAATAGGCTATGGCTACACCTTC	CASSYREIGYGYTF	TRBV7-9	TRBJ1-2	NA	NA
TGTGCCAGCAGTTACGCAGAAGATAATTCACCCCTCCACTTT	CASSYAEDNSPLHF	TRBV6-6	TRBJ1-6	NA	NA
TGTGCCAGCAGTGAGAGCGGGAGGGGAGATACGCAGTATTTT	CASSESGRGDTQYF	TRBV9	TRBJ2-3	TRBD2	NA
TGTGCCAGCAGCCAAGAGAGAGGACGAGGGCTTTCCTACAATGAGCAGTTCTTC	CASSQERGRGLSYNEQFF	TRBV3-1/TRBV3-2	TRBJ2-1	NA	NA
TGTGCCAGCTCAACCGGGACAGGGGGCCTCGAGCAGTACTTC	CASSTGTGGLEQYF	TRBV18	TRBJ2-7	TRBD1	once
TGTGCCAGCAGTGACACAGGGTTGTCTGAAGCTTTCTTT	CASSDTGLSEAFF	TRBV6-1	TRBJ1-1	NA	NA
TGTGCCAGCAGCTTTGGGACAGGGTCCAGCACTGAAGCTTTCTTT	CASSFGTGSSTEAFF	TRBV7-9	TRBJ1-1	TRBD1	few
TGTGCCAGCGGGGACGGGACTCCCGCCGGGGAGCTGTTTTTT	CASGDGTPAGELFF	TRBV2	TRBJ2-2	NA	few
TGTGCCATCAGTGGAGTAGCGAGGGGCACAGATACGCAGTATTTT	CAISGVARGTDTQYF	TRBV10-3	TRBJ2-3	NA	NA
TGTGCCACCAGTGATTTGGGGGCGGAAGCGGGGGTCACAGATACGCAGTATTTT	CATSDLGAEAGVTDTQYF	TRBV24-1	TRBJ2-3	TRBD2	NA
TGTGCCAGCAGCTTAGGACAGGGGGGATTCAATGAGCAGTTCTTC	CASSLGQGGFNEQFF	TRBV11-3	TRBJ2-1	TRBD1	NA
TGTGCCAGCAGTTGGCCGGGGGGCCACGGCCGCAGCTCCTACGAGCAGTACTTC	CASSWPGGHGRSSYEQYF	TRBV6-2/TRBV6-3	TRBJ2-7	NA	once